This T cell receptor beta chain appears in the sequencing data of a study of blood T cells in healthy people across ages. The study isolated at least 6.5 million PBMCs from each sample. This clonotype turned up a few times. A much larger clonotype is one base distant, so this may be a read error. Germline CDR1 reads SGHNT; CDR2 reads YENEEA. The CDR3 covers 17 residues. A sample-barcoded 5' primer and a J-beta primer mix were used in a second PCR of roughly 7 to 11 cycles. TCRdb used MiXCR to reprocess the 5' RACE reads, holding one entry per CDR3 protein. The data hold 870,000 or so distinct CDR3 sequences, with more than 25% observed a single time.

The gene calls are TRBV11-3 and TRBJ2-5; 9 bases fit TRBD2. This sequence originates from a woman aged 80 or over in good health. The sample taken for sequencing was blood. CDR3 loop: CASSRHLAGDQQETQDF. Written as DNA, the CDR3 is TGTGCCAGCAGCAGACATTTAGCGGGAGATCAACAAGAGACCCAGGACTTC.